The rows below give T cell receptor beta chains drawn from one sample of a study of blood T cell repertoires in COVID-19. TCRdb's table, derived via immunoSEQ multiplex PCR, lists solely in-frame clones and lacks some. The table lists around 71,000 clones, 75% to 85% of them singletons. The sequenced sample consisted of peripheral blood. Source of these receptors: a young man with COVID-19, enrolled during active disease. Each CDR3 is given with its conserved first and last residue. D genes are given only for firm matches. Rows give clone size only sometimes, using once, few, many, or a class for an expanded clone.

TRBV19	-	-	TRBJ2-1	CASSVRVNEQFF	TGTGCCAGTAGCGTCCGGGTAAATGAGCAGTTCTTC
TRBV7-9	-	few	TRBJ2-2	CASSLVPQTGYTGELFF	TGTGCCAGCAGCTTAGTACCGCAAACTGGTTACACCGGGGAGCTGTTTTTT
TRBV28	TRBD1	-	TRBJ1-6	CASSVYRGQSPLHF	TGTGCCAGCAGTGTCTACAGGGGGCAGTCACCCCTCCACTTT
TRBV28	TRBD2	few	TRBJ2-3	CASSPKRGRTDTQYF	TGTGCCAGCAGTCCGAAGCGGGGTCGCACAGATACGCAGTATTTT
TRBV3-1/TRBV3-2	-	-	TRBJ2-5	CASSQDDAEQETQYF	TGTGCCAGCAGCCAAGATGATGCGGAACAAGAGACCCAGTACTTC
TRBV2	-	-	TRBJ2-1	CASSRDYNEQFF	TGTGCCAGCAGTCGGGACTACAATGAGCAGTTCTTC
TRBV3-1/TRBV3-2	-	once	TRBJ1-5	CASSQVGGQPQHF	TGTGCCAGCAGCCAAGTGGGGGGTCAGCCCCAGCATTTT
TRBV9	-	few	TRBJ1-6	CASSAGGGGSSPLHF	TGTGCCAGCAGCGCGGGAGGAGGGGGGTCTTCACCCCTCCACTTT
TRBV27	TRBD1	-	TRBJ1-4	CASAPSGTGSEKLFF	TGTGCCAGCGCCCCCTCGGGGACAGGCTCCGAAAAACTGTTTTTT
TRBV28	TRBD1	-	TRBJ2-7	CASSPRDRSSYEQYF	TGTGCCAGCAGTCCGAGGGACAGAAGCTCCTACGAGCAGTACTTC
TRBV7-9	-	-	TRBJ2-1	CASSTRGNEQFF	TGTGCCAGCAGCACCCGGGGAAATGAGCAGTTCTTC
TRBV10-3	-	-	TRBJ2-1	CAISERGTEDEQFF	TGTGCCATCAGTGAGCGGGGAACCGAGGATGAGCAGTTCTTC
TRBV6-5	TRBD2	-	TRBJ2-7	CASHGTSRYEQYF	TGTGCCAGCCACGGGACTAGTCGCTACGAGCAGTACTTC
TRBV7-9	TRBD2	-	TRBJ2-1	CASSGTTSGRSSSYNEQFF	TGTGCCAGCAGCGGGACGACTAGCGGGAGGTCGAGCTCCTACAATGAGCAGTTCTTC
TRBV5-6	TRBD1	-	TRBJ1-5	CASSLGTGLQPQHF	TGTGCCAGCAGCTTGGGGACAGGGCTTCAGCCCCAGCATTTT
TRBV5-1	-	-	TRBJ1-1	CASSREMNTEAFF	TGCGCCAGCAGCAGGGAGATGAACACTGAAGCTTTCTTT
TRBV19	TRBD2	few	TRBJ2-1	CASSIDRGLGIDEQFF	TGTGCCAGTAGTATAGATAGAGGACTAGGCATCGATGAGCAGTTCTTC